This T cell receptor beta chain was sequenced for a study of PD-1 blockade in classical Hodgkin lymphoma. Study information: The study gave patients nivolumab 3 mg/kg intravenously every 2 weeks.

Profiling relied on immunoSEQ multiplex PCR, and the TCRdb table lists in-frame clones only, not all of them. The sample has about 7,000 clones, 76% seen once. Documented time point: cycle 4 day 1 (C4D1), after around six weeks of nivolumab. Every patient was affected by relapse after autologous stem cell transplantation, while exposure to brentuximab vedotin was not uniform. Complete response, partial response or progressive disease constituted the best responses recorded. Trimming cost V 0 bases and J 5 bases, with 17 bases left between them. In germline, CDR1 is SGHRS, CDR2 YFSETQ. This CDR3 is 16 amino acids long.

Specimen: peripheral blood mononuclear cells (PBMCs), collected before the fourth cycle of nivolumab. The chain has TRBV5-1 and TRBJ1-1, with D perhaps matching TRBD1 (5 bases). This receptor was obtained from a human donor with classical Hodgkin lymphoma. The CDR3 spells CASSLGTRSVGTEAFF. The CDR3 bases are TGCGCCAGCAGCTTGGGGACAAGGTCGGTTGGAACTGAAGCTTTCTTT.